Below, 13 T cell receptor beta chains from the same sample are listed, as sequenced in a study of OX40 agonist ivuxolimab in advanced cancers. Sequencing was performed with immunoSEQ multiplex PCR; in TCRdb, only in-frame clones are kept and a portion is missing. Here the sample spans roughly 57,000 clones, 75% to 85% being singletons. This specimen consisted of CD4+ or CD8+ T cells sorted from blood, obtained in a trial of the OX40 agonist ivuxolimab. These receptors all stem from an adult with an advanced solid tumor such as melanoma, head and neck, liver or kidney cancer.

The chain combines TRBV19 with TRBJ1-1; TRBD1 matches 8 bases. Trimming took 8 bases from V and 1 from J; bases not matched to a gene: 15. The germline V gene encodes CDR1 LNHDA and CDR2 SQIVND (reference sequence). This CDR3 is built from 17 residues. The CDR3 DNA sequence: TGTGCCAGTTCAACGGGACAGGCCCTTTTCTCGAACACTGAAGCTTTCTTT. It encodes CASSTGQALFSNTEAFF.

CDR3 in amino acids: CASSPRTANTGELFF. The CDR3 DNA sequence: TGTGCCAGCAGCCCCCGGACAGCGAACACCGGGGAGCTGTTTTTT. The V and J genes are TRBV7-2 and TRBJ2-2, with a possible D match to TRBD1 (6 bases). CDR3 length: 15 residues. Germline V lookup: CDR1 SGHTA, CDR2 FQGNSA. Trimming cost V 5 bases and J 0 bases, with 10 bases left between them.

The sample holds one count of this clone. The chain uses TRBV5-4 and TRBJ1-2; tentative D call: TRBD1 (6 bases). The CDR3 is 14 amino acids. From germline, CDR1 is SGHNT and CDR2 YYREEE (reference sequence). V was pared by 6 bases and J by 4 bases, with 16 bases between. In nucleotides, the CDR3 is TGTGCCAGCATCAAAGGGGGTAGTTTCTATGGCTACACCTTC. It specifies CASIKGGSFYGYTF.

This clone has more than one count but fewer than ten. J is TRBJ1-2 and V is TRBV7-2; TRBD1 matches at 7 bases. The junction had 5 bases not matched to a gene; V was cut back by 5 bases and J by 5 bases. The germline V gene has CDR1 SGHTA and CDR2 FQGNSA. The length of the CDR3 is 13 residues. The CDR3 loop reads CASSPGQRYGYTF. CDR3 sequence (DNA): TGTGCCAGCAGCCCGGGACAGCGATATGGCTACACCTTC.

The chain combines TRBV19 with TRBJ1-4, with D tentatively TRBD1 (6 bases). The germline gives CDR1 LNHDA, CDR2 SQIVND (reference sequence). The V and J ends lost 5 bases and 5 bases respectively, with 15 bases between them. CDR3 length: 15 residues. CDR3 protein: CASSASGVANEKLFF. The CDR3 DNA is TGTGCCAGTAGTGCGTCAGGGGTCGCCAATGAAAAACTGTTTTTT.

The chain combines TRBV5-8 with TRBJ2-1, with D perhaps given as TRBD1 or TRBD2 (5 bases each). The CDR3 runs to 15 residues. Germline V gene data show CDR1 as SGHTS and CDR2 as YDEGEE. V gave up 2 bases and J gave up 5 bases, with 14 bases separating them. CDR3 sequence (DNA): TGTGCCAGCAGCTTAGGGACCTCGGCCGACAATGAGCAGTTCTTC. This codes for CASSLGTSADNEQFF.

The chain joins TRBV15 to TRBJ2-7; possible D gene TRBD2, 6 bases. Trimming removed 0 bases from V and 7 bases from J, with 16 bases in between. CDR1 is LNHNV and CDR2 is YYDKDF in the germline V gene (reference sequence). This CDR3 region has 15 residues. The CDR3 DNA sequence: TGTGCCACCAGCAGAGATAAGGGACTCGTGACAGAGCAGTACTTC. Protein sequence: CATSRDKGLVTEQYF.

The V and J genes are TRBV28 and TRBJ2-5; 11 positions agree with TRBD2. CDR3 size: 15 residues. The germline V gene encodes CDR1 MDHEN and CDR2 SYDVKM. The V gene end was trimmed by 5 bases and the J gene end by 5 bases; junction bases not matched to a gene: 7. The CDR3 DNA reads TGTGCCAGCAGTGAATTAGCGGGAGGGGCGGAGACCCAGTACTTC. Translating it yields CASSELAGGAETQYF.

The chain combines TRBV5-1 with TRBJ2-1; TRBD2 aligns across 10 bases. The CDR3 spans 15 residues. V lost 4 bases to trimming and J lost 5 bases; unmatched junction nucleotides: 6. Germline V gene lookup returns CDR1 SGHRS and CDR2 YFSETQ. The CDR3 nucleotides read TGCGCCAGCAGCCTACTAGCGGGGCCAGACAATGAGCAGTTCTTC. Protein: CASSLLAGPDNEQFF.

DNA for the CDR3: TGCAGCGTTCAGGGGACCATTAACTATGGCTACACCTTC. The encoded protein is CSVQGTINYGYTF. The chain joins TRBV29-1 to TRBJ1-2; possibly TRBD1 for D (6 bases). CDR1 and CDR2 (germline): SQVTM, ANQGSEA. The CDR3 totals 13 residues. Between the trimmed V and J ends, which lost 5 bases and 1 base, there was a span of 11 bases.

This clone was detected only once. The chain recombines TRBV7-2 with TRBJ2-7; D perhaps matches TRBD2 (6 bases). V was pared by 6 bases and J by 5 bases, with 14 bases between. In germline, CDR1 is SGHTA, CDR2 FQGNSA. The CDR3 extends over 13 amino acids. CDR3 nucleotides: TGTGCCAGCAGTACGGACTGGGGGGACGAGCAGTACTTC. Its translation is CASSTDWGDEQYF.

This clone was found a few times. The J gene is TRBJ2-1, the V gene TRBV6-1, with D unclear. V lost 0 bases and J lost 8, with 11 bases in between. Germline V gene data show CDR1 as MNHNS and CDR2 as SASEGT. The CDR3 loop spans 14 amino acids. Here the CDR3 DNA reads TGTGCCAGCAGTGAAGCCGGAAGAACCGATGAGCAGTTCTTC. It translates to CASSEAGRTDEQFF.

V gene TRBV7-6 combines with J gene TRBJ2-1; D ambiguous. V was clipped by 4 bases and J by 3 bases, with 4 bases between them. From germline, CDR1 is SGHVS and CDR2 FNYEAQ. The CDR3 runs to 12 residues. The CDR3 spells CASSSNYNEQFF. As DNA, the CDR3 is TGTGCCAGCAGCTCTAACTACAATGAGCAGTTCTTC.